This TCR beta chain originates from a study of T cell responses to AZD1222 COVID-19 vaccine. Regarding this clone: Its antigen is not known.

Germline loops: CDR1 SGHAT, CDR2 FQNNGV. The CDR3 is 15 residues long. V lost 1 base to trimming and J lost 1 base, with 10 bases between them. Study results and caveats: Among the donors, most were white British and more were female, and clonal diversity was possibly underestimated. Seropositive AZD1222 recipients at baseline numbered only 6 or 7.

Method: immunoSEQ multiplex PCR; TCRdb's copy keeps in-frame clones and lacks some. This sample has about 86,000 clones, with about nine tenths found just once. V gene TRBV11-2 combines with J gene TRBJ1-1, with D possibly TRBD1 on 6 matching bases. The source of this sequence is an adult in good health. The specimen was peripheral blood, collected on day 0 of AZD1222 vaccination. CDR3 nucleotides: TGTGCCAGCAGCTTAGTGGCAGGGGCGAACACTGAAGCTTTCTTT. Protein sequence: CASSLVAGANTEAFF.